This T cell receptor (beta chain) was documented in a study of blood T cell repertoires in COVID-19. For the study at large: T cells, B-cell-depleted T cells, or PBMCs provided the cDNA or gDNA that served as material.

Authors' processing steps: Scientists estimated how many nucleated cells there were by amplifying reference gene primers. The repertoire was sequenced with immunoSEQ multiplex PCR; TCRdb's copy has only in-frame clones and lacks some. That table gives V, J and clone size, and the DNA gave D and trimming. Of roughly 57,000 clones listed, more than 90% are singletons. Trimming took 0 bases from V and 4 from J, leaving 8 bases between them. Germline V lookup: CDR1 SGHDT, CDR2 YYEEEE. The CDR3 contains 14 residues. This clonotype originated in a human donor in a cohort sampled during active COVID-19. The sequencing input was peripheral blood. The genes are TRBV5-6 and TRBJ2-1; no clear D gene. The CDR3 is CASSLDGLYNEQFF. DNA for the CDR3: TGTGCCAGCAGCTTGGACGGTTTATACAATGAGCAGTTCTTC.